These 5 T cell receptor beta chains share one sample of origin, sequenced in a study of regulatory T cells in long-lasting Graves disease. Time point of the sample: persistent/refractory GD, antithyroid drugs over 5 years with positive TRAb. Construction of the TCR library relied on RNA isolated from PBMCs. Combining iRepertoire HTBI primers with Arm-PCR of CDR3 regions, the authors built TCR beta libraries. TCRdb re-analysed the multiplex PCR reads in MiXCR, keeping a single row per CDR3 protein. The sample records a few hundred thousand distinct CDR3 sequences, 20% to 25% being singletons. Specimen: peripheral blood mononuclear cells (PBMCs), collected when the disease was refractory, from a patient treated with antithyroid drugs. Receptors were obtained from a woman aged 35 to 49 with Graves disease.

This clonotype was recorded a few times. V and J are TRBV6-5 and TRBJ2-5, with 9 positions matching TRBD2. The V and J ends lost 1 base and 3 bases, in that order; junction bases with no gene match: 15. Looked up from germline, CDR1 is MNHEY and CDR2 is SVGAGI. CDR3 length: 19 amino acids. The CDR3 spells CASSYYPPGGLAGEETQYF. CDR3 coding DNA: TGTGCCAGCAGTTACTACCCCCCTGGGGGGTTAGCGGGGGAAGAGACCCAGTACTTC.

This clonotype was counted a few times. The V gene is TRBV3-1, the J gene TRBJ2-7, with 8 bases lining up with TRBD1. The junction had 6 bases not matched to a gene; V was cut back by 2 bases and J by 0 bases. In germline, CDR1 is LGHDT, CDR2 YNNKEL (reference sequence). This CDR3 contains 16 residues. The CDR3 DNA reads as TGTGCCAGCAGCCAAAGTGGAGACAGGGGCTCCTACGAGCAGTACTTC. Its translation is CASSQSGDRGSYEQYF.

This clonotype is a singleton in its sample. The chain links TRBV4-1 to TRBJ2-6; 10 bases align to TRBD2. J gave up 0 bases and V 3 bases, and 5 bases lay outside the gene matches. The germline V gene encodes CDR1 MGHRA and CDR2 YSYEKL. This CDR3 is 18 amino acids long. The CDR3 is CASSQRSGRGSGANVLTF. CDR3 in DNA: TGCGCCAGCAGCCAGCGAAGCGGGAGGGGCTCTGGGGCCAACGTCCTGACTTTC.

This clonotype was detected many times. The chain combines TRBV19 with TRBJ1-1; 8 bases are a match to TRBD1. V was clipped by 5 bases and J by 3 bases; unmatched bases: 5. The CDR3 contains 14 residues. Germline V gene lookup returns CDR1 LNHDA and CDR2 SQIVND (reference sequence). The chain's CDR3 is CASSFAGGYTEAFF. CDR3 coding DNA: TGTGCCAGTAGTTTCGCAGGGGGCTACACTGAAGCTTTCTTT.

The V gene is TRBV20-1, the J gene TRBJ2-4; either TRBD1 or TRBD2 may supply D (7 bases each). The germline V gene encodes CDR1 DFQATT and CDR2 SNEGSKA (reference sequence). The length of the CDR3 is 15 residues. Trimming cost V 6 bases and J 0 bases, with 15 bases left between them. The CDR3 protein is CSARGGGIAKNIQYF. The CDR3 bases are TGCAGTGCCAGGGGGGGGGGTATAGCCAAAAACATTCAGTACTTC.